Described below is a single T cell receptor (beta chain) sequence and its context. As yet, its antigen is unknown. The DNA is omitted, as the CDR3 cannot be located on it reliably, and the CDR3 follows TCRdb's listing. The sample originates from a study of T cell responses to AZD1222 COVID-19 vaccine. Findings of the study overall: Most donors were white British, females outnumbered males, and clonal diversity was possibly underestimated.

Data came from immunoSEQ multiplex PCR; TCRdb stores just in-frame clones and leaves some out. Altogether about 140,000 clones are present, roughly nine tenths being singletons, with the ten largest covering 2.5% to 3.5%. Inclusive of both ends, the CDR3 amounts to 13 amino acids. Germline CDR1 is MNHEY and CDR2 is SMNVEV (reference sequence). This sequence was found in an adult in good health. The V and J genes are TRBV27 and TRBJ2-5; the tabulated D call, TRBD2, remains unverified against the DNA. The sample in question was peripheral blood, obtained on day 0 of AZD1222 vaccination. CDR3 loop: CASSSSVPGTQYF.